This entry is about one TCR beta chain. The data derive from a study of long-term antiretroviral therapy in people with HIV. This was the immunoSEQ v3.0 assay at survey level. The target of sequencing was about 35,000-50,000 T-cell genomes per sample. Using immunoSEQ multiplex PCR, the repertoire was profiled, and TCRdb retains in-frame clones only, with some absent. The table includes around 25,000 clones, about four fifths detected once. The CDR3 runs to 14 residues. Germline values: CDR1 WSHSY, CDR2 SAAADI. Trimming removed 4 bases from V and 4 bases from J, with 13 bases in between. The sample in question was unsorted PBMCs, obtained 1.1 years before starting antiretroviral therapy. The clonotype originates from a woman in her twenties or thirties with HIV. This chain joins TRBV10-2 and TRBJ1-2; the D is unclear. The CDR3 loop reads CASSAFEAGYGYTF. The CDR3 coding sequence is TGCGCCAGCAGTGCCTTCGAGGCCGGCTATGGCTACACCTTC.